This TCR beta chain is from a study of post-analysis software for immune sequencing data. With regard to this clonotype: No antigen is known for it.

Germline CDR1 reads SEHNR; CDR2 reads FQNEAQ (reference sequence). With 5 bases clipped from V and 2 bases from J, the junction kept 6 bases outside the gene matches. This CDR3 is 15 amino acids long. Whole-study results and caveats: TRBV5-6, TRBV5-1 and TRBV20-1 belonged to a set of roughly 5 TRBV segments that were more frequent in patients than controls. There was significantly lower normalized Chao1 diversity in multiple sclerosis patients than in controls. With F measure, samples from one preparation batch clustered together strongly.

The TCR beta cDNA libraries contained unique molecular identifiers. Starting from approximately 1 to 10 million T cells, the study yielded about 540,000 cDNA molecules. TCRdb recomputed calls from the PCR reads with MiXCR, one row per CDR3 protein. The table has a few hundred thousand distinct CDR3 sequences, approximately 38% seen once; the top ten hold around an eighth. This sequence originates from a girl aged 10 to 17 with multiple sclerosis. The material sequenced was blood. V and J are TRBV7-9 and TRBJ2-3, with TRBD2 identical over 8 bases. The CDR3, as DNA: TGTGCCAGCAGCCCGCTCGGGGGGGCCACAGATACGCAGTATTTT. Its protein product is CASSPLGGATDTQYF.